The 27 T cell receptor beta chains listed next were all sequenced from one sample in a study of immune evolution from preneoplasia to lung adenocarcinoma. Sequencing used immunoSEQ multiplex PCR; TCRdb keeps in-frame clones, though not all of them. The sample comprises roughly 10,000 clones, around 90% of which are singletons, and less than 3% rests with the top ten. Sequences were obtained from FFPE invasive lung adenocarcinoma tissue. The receptors come from a person aged 65-85 years with invasive lung adenocarcinoma.

The CDR3 spells CASSGDLPGRYTEAFF. CDR3 bases: TGTGCCAGCAGTGGGGACCTTCCTGGGCGGTACACTGAAGCTTTCTTT. The chain combines TRBV2 with TRBJ1-1, with D possibly TRBD1 on 5 matching bases. This CDR3 comprises 16 residues. V dropped 4 bases and J dropped 3 bases, with 18 bases sitting between them. Germline V gene sequence: CDR1 SNHLY, CDR2 FYNNEI.

The chain recombines TRBV29-1 with TRBJ1-1; tentatively, D is TRBD1 (5 bases). Germline CDR1 reads SQVTM; CDR2 reads ANQGSEA. The CDR3 is 13 residues long. The V end lost 2 bases, the J end lost 1 base, and 8 bases lay between the germline ends. The CDR3 DNA reads as TGCAGCGTTGAACAGGGCCAGAACACTGAAGCTTTCTTT. This encodes CSVEQGQNTEAFF.

A few counts support this clone. The chain joins TRBV19 to TRBJ2-1; 11 positions match TRBD2. After removal of 1 base from V and 4 bases from J, the junction contained 3 bases not matched to a gene. CDR3 length: 16 amino acids. CDR1 and CDR2 from the germline V gene are LNHDA and SQIVND (reference sequence). For the CDR3, the DNA is TGTGCCAGTAGTATAGGGACTAGCGGGCCTTACAATGAGCAGTTCTTC. Translation gives CASSIGTSGPYNEQFF.

V usage is TRBV7-9 and J usage is TRBJ2-3, with 7 bases lining up with TRBD1. V trimming: 1 base; J trimming: 4 bases; junction bases outside the gene matches: 5. This CDR3 has 15 amino acids. CDR1 is SEHNR and CDR2 is FQNEAQ in the germline V gene (reference sequence). The CDR3 DNA reads as TGTGCCAGCAGCTTAGGAGGGCAGGGGGCAGATACGCAGTATTTT. This gives the protein CASSLGGQGADTQYF.

The chain is built from TRBV30 and TRBJ2-7; D is possibly TRBD1 (9 bases). Trimming left V 5 bases short and J 9 bases short, with 32 bases between. This CDR3 has 17 residues. Germline lookup yields CDR1 GTSNPN and CDR2 SVGIG (reference sequence). CDR3 loop: CAWSGQGLSGSYLGQYF. CDR3 in DNA: TGTGCCTGGTCGGGACAGGGTCTAAGCGGGAGTTATCTGGGGCAGTACTTC.

This chain links TRBV19 with TRBJ1-1, with TRBD1 matching 8 bases. The CDR3 loop spans 15 amino acids. Looked up from germline, CDR1 is LNHDA and CDR2 is SQIVND (reference sequence). Trimming removed 4 bases from V and 4 bases from J; junction bases left unmatched: 8. The CDR3 region is CASSTRRGRFTEAFF. The CDR3 bases are TGTGCCAGTAGTACTCGCAGGGGGCGATTCACTGAAGCTTTCTTT.

The chain employs TRBV27 and TRBJ1-1; D is possibly TRBD1 (5 bases). The V end was cut by 5 bases, the J end by 5 bases, with 21 bases between. This CDR3 is 16 amino acids long. Germline V gives CDR1 MNHEY, CDR2 SMNVEV (reference sequence). CDR3 in amino acids: CASSRGTLRSRTEAFF. The CDR3 DNA sequence: TGTGCCAGCAGTCGCGGGACCCTGCGGTCGAGGACTGAAGCTTTCTTT.

The genes are TRBV29-1 and TRBJ1-2, with TRBD1 matching 8 bases. The V gene end was trimmed by 3 bases and the J gene end by 8 bases; junction bases not matched to a gene: 8. Germline assignment: CDR1 SQVTM and CDR2 ANQGSEA. This CDR3 contains 13 residues. CDR3 DNA sequence: TGCAGCGTTGAGGCCCAGGGGGCGGGGGGCTACACCTTC. Amino acids: CSVEAQGAGGYTF.

The DNA for the CDR3 is TGTGCCAGCAGCCCAGAGGGGGGACTAGCGGAATACGAGCAGTACTTC. As protein: CASSPEGGLAEYEQYF. The gene calls are TRBV7-2 and TRBJ2-7, with TRBD2 matching over 11 bases. With V trimmed by 5 bases and J by 4 bases, 10 bases remained unmatched. From germline, CDR1 is SGHTA and CDR2 FQGNSA. The CDR3 contains 16 residues.

The chain is built from TRBV6-5 and TRBJ2-7; weak D call: TRBD2 (7 bases). V was pared by 0 bases and J by 5 bases, with 14 bases between. Germline CDR1 and CDR2: MNHEY and SVGAGI. The CDR3 spans 15 residues. In DNA form, the CDR3 reads TGTGCCAGCAGTTACTCGACGGGGGGCGTCGACGAGCAGTACTTC. It is translated as CASSYSTGGVDEQYF.

The gene calls are TRBV5-5 and TRBJ1-2; TRBD1 agrees at 7 bases. The CDR3 extends over 15 amino acids. CDR1 SGHKS and CDR2 YYEKEE come from the germline V gene (reference sequence). V shed 3 bases, J shed 5 bases, and the junction held 10 bases outside the gene matches. The CDR3: CASSWGTEAPYGYTF. CDR3 coding DNA: TGTGCCAGCAGCTGGGGGACAGAGGCCCCGTATGGCTACACCTTC.

The chain is built from TRBV29-1 and TRBJ2-7; TRBD1 matches at 9 bases. Germline CDR1 SQVTM, CDR2 ANQGSEA. V gave up 7 bases and J gave up 1 base; unmatched junction bases: 5. The CDR3 is made up of 13 amino acids. The CDR3 loop is CSGRDRESYEQYF. CDR3 coding DNA: TGCAGCGGGCGGGACAGGGAATCCTACGAGCAGTACTTC.

The CDR3 here is CASSLTMAGNTIYF. In nucleotides, the CDR3 is TGTGCCAGCAGTCTAACCATGGCCGGAAACACCATATATTTT. The rearrangement uses TRBV6-1 and TRBJ1-3; D gene ambiguous. Trimming left V 5 bases short and J 4 bases short, with 12 bases between. The CDR3 is 14 amino acids. CDR1 is MNHNS, CDR2 SASEGT, per germline.

This clone was found once. The chain couples TRBV18 to TRBJ2-1; 7 bases match TRBD2. V gave up 3 bases and J gave up 9 bases; unmatched junction bases: 8. Germline values: CDR1 KGHSH, CDR2 LQKENI. The CDR3 length is 14 residues. CDR3 coding DNA: TGTGCCAGCTCACCGGAAGCCTGGGGGGGTGAGCAGTTCTTC. It translates to CASSPEAWGGEQFF.

This clone came up once. The chain uses TRBV18 and TRBJ2-5; TRBD1 agrees at 8 bases. V was pared by 6 bases and J by 3 bases, with 6 bases of the junction left unmatched. The length of the CDR3 is 14 residues. From germline, CDR1 is KGHSH and CDR2 LQKENI. The CDR3 sequence: CASSGTGKEETQYF. The CDR3, as DNA: TGTGCCAGCTCTGGGACAGGCAAAGAAGAGACCCAGTACTTC. Full variable domain (rest looked up from reference TRBV18 and TRBJ2-5): NAGVMQNPRHLVRRRGQEARLRCSPMKGHSHVYWYRQLPEEGLKFMVYLQKENIIDESGMPKERFSAEFPKEGPSILRIQQVVRGDSAAYFCASSGTGKEETQYFGPGTRLLVL.

This clone was recorded only once. J is TRBJ2-2 and V is TRBV7-9, with 8 nucleotides matching TRBD1. Germline assignment: CDR1 SEHNR and CDR2 FQNEAQ (reference sequence). The CDR3 extends over 15 amino acids. Trimming took 5 bases from V and 5 from J; bases not matched to a gene: 7. CDR3 bases: TGTGCCAGCAGCAGGACAGGGTTATGGACCGGGGAGCTGTTTTTT. This sequence encodes CASSRTGLWTGELFF.

The V gene is TRBV11-2, the J gene TRBJ1-2; D not resolved. Trimming cost V 5 bases and J 4 bases, with 11 bases left between them. The germline CDR1 and CDR2 sequences are SGHAT and FQNNGV. The CDR3 runs 13 residues. The CDR3: CASSHDGLYGYTF. For the CDR3, the DNA is TGTGCCAGCAGCCACGACGGCCTCTATGGCTACACCTTC.

This chain uses TRBV4-1 with TRBJ2-7; D not certain. The CDR3 sequence is 13 residues long. Germline lookup yields CDR1 MGHRA and CDR2 YSYEKL. Trimming stripped 0 bases from V and 3 bases from J, with 6 bases between. The CDR3 region is CASSQEWFYEQYF. As DNA, the CDR3 is TGCGCCAGCAGCCAAGAATGGTTCTACGAGCAGTACTTC.

A note on this clone: One end of the junction does not line up with germline, which may come from a read error. This chain links TRBV4-1 with TRBJ2-1, with D perhaps matching TRBD2 (6 bases). This CDR3 has 15 amino acids. Germline assignment: CDR1 MGHRA and CDR2 YSYEKL. DNA for the CDR3: TGCGCCAGCAGCCAACCGAATCTTCAAGGGACTGCGGAGATCTTC. Its translation: CASSQPNLQGTAEIF.

This chain joins TRBV5-4 and TRBJ2-3, with TRBD2 matching 11 bases. The V segment lost 4 bases and the J segment 1 base; nucleotides outside the gene matches: 2. CDR3 length: 15 amino acids. Per germline, CDR1 SGHNT and CDR2 YYREEE (reference sequence). The CDR3 DNA is TGTGCCAGCAGCACGGGACTAGCGGGCACAGATACGCAGTATTTT. Translation: CASSTGLAGTDTQYF.

The chain combines TRBV5-4 with TRBJ1-1, with no clear D. Looked up from germline, CDR1 is SGHNT and CDR2 is YYREEE (reference sequence). The CDR3 totals 14 residues. V shed 4 bases and J shed 1 base, with 11 bases lying between them. This CDR3 is CASSQTVANTEAFF. CDR3 coding DNA: TGTGCCAGCAGCCAGACGGTCGCGAACACTGAAGCTTTCTTT.

The V gene is TRBV5-8, the J gene TRBJ2-6, with D tentatively TRBD2 (5 bases). CDR1 is SGHTS, CDR2 YDEGEE, per germline. This CDR3 contains 15 residues. V gave up 4 bases and J gave up 1 base, with 9 bases separating them. The DNA of the CDR3 is TGTGCCAGCAGCGTGGAGGTGTCTGGGGCCAACGTCCTGACTTTC. It encodes CASSVEVSGANVLTF.

V and J are TRBV6-5 and TRBJ2-2, with TRBD2 matching over 7 bases. Germline values: CDR1 MNHEY, CDR2 SVGAGI. Losses at the gene ends were 2 bases for V and 7 bases for J; bases not matched to a gene: 7. The CDR3 contains 15 residues. DNA of the CDR3: TGTGCCAGCAGTTACCAAGGACTAGTAGGCGGGGAGCTGTTTTTT. This sequence encodes CASSYQGLVGGELFF.

V and J are TRBV6-6 and TRBJ1-4; D unclear. V was trimmed by 0 bases and J by 4 bases, leaving 6 bases between them. CDR3 length: 14 residues. Germline CDR1 is MNHNY and CDR2 is SVGAGI (reference sequence). The CDR3 DNA is TGTGCCAGCAGTTACTCGAGGGATAATGAAAAACTGTTTTTT. Encoded protein: CASSYSRDNEKLFF.

The chain is built from TRBV5-1 and TRBJ1-1, with D maybe TRBD1 (5 bases). The CDR3 extends over 14 amino acids. V was pared by 2 bases and J by 2 bases, with 10 bases between. The germline CDR1 and CDR2 sequences are SGHRS and YFSETQ. The CDR3 DNA follows: TGCGCCAGCAGCTTCATGGGGGGAAACACTGAAGCTTTCTTT. Translating it yields CASSFMGGNTEAFF.

The chain joins TRBV28 to TRBJ1-5; 10 bases fit TRBD1. Germline V CDR1 and CDR2: MDHEN, SYDVKM. The CDR3 runs 15 residues. V shed 2 bases and J 5 bases; nucleotides not matched to a gene: 3. DNA of the CDR3: TGTGCCAGCAGTTTAACGGGACAGGGGCATCAGCCCCAGCATTTT. Translation: CASSLTGQGHQPQHF.

The chain joins TRBV2 to TRBJ2-1, with unresolved D. Looked up from germline, CDR1 is SNHLY and CDR2 is FYNNEI. Between the trimmed V and J ends, which lost 8 bases and 5 bases, there was a span of 4 bases. The CDR3 length is 10 residues. The CDR3 bases are TGTGCCAGCGGGAACAATGAGCAGTTCTTC. The encoded protein is CASGNNEQFF.